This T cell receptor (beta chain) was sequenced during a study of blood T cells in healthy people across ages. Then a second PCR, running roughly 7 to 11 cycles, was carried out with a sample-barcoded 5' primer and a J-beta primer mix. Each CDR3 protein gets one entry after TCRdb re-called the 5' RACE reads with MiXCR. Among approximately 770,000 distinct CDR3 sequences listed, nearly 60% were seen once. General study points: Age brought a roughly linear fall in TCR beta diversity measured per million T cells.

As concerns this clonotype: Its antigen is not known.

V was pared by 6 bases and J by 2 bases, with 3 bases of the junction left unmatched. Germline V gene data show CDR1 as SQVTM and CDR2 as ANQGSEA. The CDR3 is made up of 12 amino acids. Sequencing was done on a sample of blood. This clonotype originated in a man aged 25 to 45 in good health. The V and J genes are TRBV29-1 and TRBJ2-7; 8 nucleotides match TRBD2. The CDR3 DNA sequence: TGCAGCGTAGCGGGAGAGGCCTACGAGCAGTACTTC. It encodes CSVAGEAYEQYF.